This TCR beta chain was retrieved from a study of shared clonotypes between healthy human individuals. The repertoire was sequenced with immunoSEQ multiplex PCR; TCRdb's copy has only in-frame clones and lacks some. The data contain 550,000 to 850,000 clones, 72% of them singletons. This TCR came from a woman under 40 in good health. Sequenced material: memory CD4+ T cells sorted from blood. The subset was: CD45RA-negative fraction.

This chain's CDR3 is CASSPGLAGEEQFF. The CDR3 DNA is TGTGCCAGCTCACCGGGACTAGCGGGAGAAGAACAGTTCTTC. This chain joins TRBV18 and TRBJ2-1; TRBD2 aligns across 14 bases. J was trimmed by 13 bases and V by 3 bases; bases with no gene match: 5. Per the germline V gene, CDR1 is KGHSH and CDR2 is LQKENI. The CDR3 runs 14 residues.